This TCR beta chain was sequenced for a study of OX40 agonist ivuxolimab in advanced cancers. Whole-study findings and limits: Clonal expansion was seen in CD4+ and CD8+ blood T cells by week 6 at 0.1 to 3.0 mg/kg.

On this clone: Antigen unknown.

The assay was immunoSEQ multiplex PCR, and TCRdb's table has in-frame clones only and misses some. The table records more than 60,000 clones, 85% to 90% of them present only once. V lost 2 bases, J lost 4 bases, and 4 bases stayed unmatched. Germline CDR1 reads SNHLY; CDR2 reads FYNNEI. The CDR3 contains 14 residues. The J gene is TRBJ1-2, the V gene TRBV2, with TRBD1 matching 7 bases. This clonotype originated in an adult with an advanced solid tumor such as melanoma, head and neck, liver or kidney cancer. The source material was CD4+ or CD8+ T cells sorted from blood, sampled in a trial of the OX40 agonist ivuxolimab. The CDR3 is CASSEQGGRYGYTF. As DNA, the CDR3 is TGTGCCAGCAGTGAACAAGGGGGCCGCTATGGCTACACCTTC.